This TCR beta chain was sequenced during a study of blood T cell repertoires in COVID-19. At the level of the study: The United States, Italy and Spain provided the acute and convalescent COVID-19 samples. T cells, B-cell-depleted T cells, or PBMCs supplied cDNA or gDNA.

Seattle researchers signed up patients amid active infection and tracked them longitudinally. V was pared by 5 bases and J by 8 bases, with 15 bases between. The CDR3 extends over 13 amino acids. Germline lookup yields CDR1 LNHDA and CDR2 SQIVND (reference sequence). Original methodology: Estimation of nucleated cell counts relied on the amplification of reference gene primers. Libraries were prepared by immunoSEQ multiplex PCR; TCRdb keeps only in-frame clonotypes and omits some of them. V and J calls and clone size are copied from that table; D and trimming were computed from the DNA. The table shows over 450,000 clones, with 85% to 90% occurring only once.

The rearrangement links TRBV19 to TRBJ1-2; tentatively, D is TRBD1 (5 bases). The clonotype was recovered from a woman between 50 and 59 years old with COVID-19, enrolled during active disease. Sequences were obtained from peripheral blood. CDR3 nucleotides: TGTGCCAGTAGTCCATCTCAGGGTCGCGGCTACACCTTC. The encoded protein is CASSPSQGRGYTF.